These 15 T cell receptor beta chains came from one sample sequenced in a study of blood T cell repertoires in COVID-19. Only in-frame clones appear in the TCRdb table, and some are missing; sequencing was by immunoSEQ multiplex PCR. The profile covers fewer than 250,000 clones, with around 87% appearing a single time and roughly 7.2% taken by the ten largest. The sequenced sample consisted of PBMCs or T cells enriched from blood (not recorded which). Receptors originate from a man younger than 45 in a cohort exposed to, infected with or recovered from COVID-19 (not recorded which).

The CDR3 DNA reads as TGTGCCAGAAGCTTGAACTCCCGCTCCTACAATGAGCAGTTCTTC. Translating it yields CARSLNSRSYNEQFF. This sequence joins TRBV5-3 and TRBJ2-1; D not certain. TRBV5-3 is an ORF, with its function uncertain. With 1 base removed from V and 0 bases from J, the gap between germline ends came to 8 bases. This CDR3 spans 15 amino acids.

This clone appeared once. The chain has TRBV7-3 and TRBJ1-5; tentative D call: TRBD1 (6 bases). The V and J ends lost 1 base and 6 bases respectively, with 13 bases between them. In germline, CDR1 is SGHTA, CDR2 FQGTGA. The CDR3 loop spans 15 amino acids. CDR3 DNA: TGTGCCAGCAGCTTAAGGACAGACGTCAGTCAGCCCCAGCATTTT. Translated, it gives CASSLRTDVSQPQHF.

The chain is built from TRBV5-1 and TRBJ2-1; 8 bases align to TRBD2. With 4 bases clipped from V and 3 bases from J, the junction kept 6 bases outside the gene matches. Germline V gene lookup returns CDR1 SGHRS and CDR2 YFSETQ. The CDR3 runs to 15 residues. The CDR3 DNA is TGCGCCAGCAGCGGCGGGAGGACCAGCTACAATGAGCAGTTCTTC. Residues: CASSGGRTSYNEQFF.

The CDR3 DNA sequence: TGTGCCAGCAGTCCCGACAGGGTTCAAGAGACCCAGTACTTC. Amino acid sequence: CASSPDRVQETQYF. The rearrangement joins TRBV6-5 to TRBJ2-5; 7 nucleotides agree with TRBD1. The CDR3 runs to 14 residues. Germline lookup yields CDR1 MNHEY and CDR2 SVGAGI. The V and J ends lost 5 bases and 2 bases, in that order; junction bases with no gene match: 5.

The sample holds a few counts of this clone. The J gene is TRBJ2-7, the V gene TRBV28; tentatively, D is TRBD1 (6 bases). The CDR3 covers 15 residues. With 2 bases removed from V and 5 bases from J, the gap between germline ends came to 16 bases. Germline assignment: CDR1 MDHEN and CDR2 SYDVKM. This chain's CDR3 is CASSLGGEGSNEQYF. DNA of the CDR3: TGTGCCAGCAGTTTAGGGGGCGAGGGTTCGAACGAGCAGTACTTC. Full variable domain (remainder filled in from reference TRBV28 and TRBJ2-7): DVKVTQSSRYLVKRTGEKVFLECVQDMDHENMFWYRQDPGLGLRLIYFSYDVKMKEKGDIPEGYSVSREKKERFSLILESASTNQTSMYLCASSLGGEGSNEQYFGPGTRLTVT.

The chain links TRBV19 to TRBJ1-2; a weak D match, TRBD1 (6 bases). V lost 4 bases to trimming and J lost 4 bases, with 13 bases between them. CDR3 length: 14 residues. Looked up from germline, CDR1 is LNHDA and CDR2 is SQIVND (reference sequence). CDR3 residues: CASSTYRDSYGYTF. DNA of the CDR3: TGTGCCAGTAGTACATACAGGGATAGCTATGGCTACACCTTC.

The chain links TRBV9 to TRBJ2-3; 8 bases are a match to TRBD2. CDR3 length equals 14 residues. V trimming: 1 base; J trimming: 4 bases; junction bases outside the gene matches: 2. Germline-derived CDR1 and CDR2 are SGDLS and YYNGEE. DNA of the CDR3: TGTGCCAGCAGCGTAACGGGAGGGTCAGATACGCAGTATTTT. Translating it yields CASSVTGGSDTQYF.

The V call is TRBV18, the J call TRBJ1-5, with 8 bases aligning to TRBD1. The CDR3 is 15 residues long. The germline V gene encodes CDR1 KGHSH and CDR2 LQKENI. The trim removed 5 bases at V and 6 bases at J, leaving 9 bases unmatched. The CDR3 is CASSSTGVVLQPQHF. CDR3 sequence (DNA): TGTGCCAGCTCATCGACAGGGGTAGTGCTTCAGCCCCAGCATTTT.

The chain couples TRBV5-1 to TRBJ2-5; 10 bases align to TRBD2. CDR3 length equals 15 residues. J gave up 5 bases and V 6 bases, and 10 bases lay outside the gene matches. Germline V gene data show CDR1 as SGHRS and CDR2 as YFSETQ. CDR3 amino acids: CASKFGLAGVETQYF. The CDR3 DNA is TGCGCCAGCAAGTTTGGGCTAGCGGGAGTTGAGACCCAGTACTTC.

The sample holds one count of this clone. The chain carries TRBV19 and TRBJ2-2; D perhaps matches TRBD2 (6 bases). Deletions cut 3 bases from V and 9 bases from J, with 20 bases between. This CDR3 contains 16 residues. The germline V gene encodes CDR1 LNHDA and CDR2 SQIVND (reference sequence). The CDR3 is CASSIFADYRGRELFF. CDR3 DNA: TGTGCCAGTAGTATTTTCGCGGACTATCGCGGCAGGGAGCTGTTTTTT. The full variable domain, completed using reference TRBV19 and TRBJ2-2, is DGGITQSPKYLFRKEGQNVTLSCEQNLNHDAMYWYRQDPGQGLRLIYYSQIVNDFQKGDIAEGYSVSREKKESFPLTVTSAQKNPTAFYLCASSIFADYRGRELFFGEGSRLTVL.

The chain joins TRBV11-1 to TRBJ1-1, with D possibly being TRBD1 (6 bases). V dropped 2 bases and J dropped 11 bases, with 18 bases sitting between them. CDR1 is SGHAT, CDR2 FQDESV, per germline (reference sequence). The CDR3 totals 14 residues. CDR3 in amino acids: CASSLIGTPMSAFF. The CDR3 region has the DNA TGTGCCAGCAGCTTAATCGGGACACCCATGAGTGCTTTCTTT.

This clone is a singleton in its sample. The chain joins TRBV3-1 (or the pseudogene TRBV3-2) to TRBJ2-7, with D tentatively TRBD2 (6 bases). This CDR3 spans 14 amino acids. V was pared by 0 bases and J by 6 bases, with 12 bases between. Germline lookup yields CDR1 LGHDT and CDR2 YNNKEL (reference sequence). CDR3 in amino acids: CASSQESVSGEQYF. CDR3 DNA sequence: TGTGCCAGCAGCCAAGAGAGTGTTAGCGGCGAGCAGTACTTC.

This chain connects TRBV9 to TRBJ1-1; 9 bases line up with TRBD1. This CDR3 has 16 residues. V lost 0 bases and J lost 0; bases outside the gene matches: 3. Looked up from germline, CDR1 is SGDLS and CDR2 is YYNGEE. CDR3 sequence reads: CASSVVGTGLNTEAFF. The CDR3 DNA sequence: TGTGCCAGCAGCGTAGTCGGGACAGGGTTGAACACTGAAGCTTTCTTT.

The genes are TRBV5-4 and TRBJ2-3; the D gene is possibly TRBD1 (6 bases). The CDR3 spans 17 residues. V gave up 7 bases and J gave up 0 bases, with 21 bases separating them. From germline, CDR1 is SGHNT and CDR2 YYREEE (reference sequence). CDR3 region: CASSTGRRITSTDTQYF. The CDR3 DNA reads TGTGCCAGCTCTACAGGGCGGCGGATAACTAGCACAGATACGCAGTATTTT.

The V gene is TRBV13, the J gene TRBJ2-2; D may be TRBD1 (6 bases). V was clipped by 6 bases and J by 1 base, with 12 bases between them. This CDR3 spans 15 amino acids. Germline values: CDR1 PRHDT, CDR2 FYEKMQ (reference sequence). This chain's CDR3 is CASSIQGGNTGELFF. The CDR3 region has the DNA TGTGCCAGCAGTATACAGGGTGGGAACACCGGGGAGCTGTTTTTT.